Following are 12 T cell receptor beta chains from one sample sequenced in a study of OX40 agonist ivuxolimab in advanced cancers. The protocol was immunoSEQ multiplex PCR, while the TCRdb copy is restricted to in-frame clones and leaves out a portion. The data show more than 65,000 clones, with about 81% seen just once and around 2.3% held by the top ten. This material consisted of CD4+ or CD8+ T cells sorted from blood, taken in a trial of the OX40 agonist ivuxolimab. All receptors derive from an adult with an advanced solid tumor such as melanoma, head and neck, liver or kidney cancer.

The chain joins TRBV4-1 to TRBJ2-7; D is unclear. This CDR3 has 14 amino acids. Trimming stripped 2 bases from V and 2 bases from J, with 10 bases between. Germline V gene sequence: CDR1 MGHRA, CDR2 YSYEKL. The CDR3 DNA reads TGCGCCAGCAGCCAAATAGGCCCGACCTACGAGCAGTACTTC. The encoded protein is CASSQIGPTYEQYF.

This chain connects TRBV6-5 to TRBJ1-1, with 9 positions matching TRBD1. The CDR3 covers 13 residues. Per the germline V gene, CDR1 is MNHEY and CDR2 is SVGAGI. V lost 4 bases and J lost 3; bases outside the gene matches: 0. CDR3 sequence: CASSWDRDTEAFF. In DNA, the CDR3 is TGTGCCAGCAGTTGGGACAGGGACACTGAAGCTTTCTTT.

The J gene is TRBJ1-2, the V gene TRBV7-2; no clear D. This CDR3 region has 14 residues. V gave up 1 base and J gave up 1 base, with 7 bases separating them. The germline V gene encodes CDR1 SGHTA and CDR2 FQGNSA. The CDR3 sequence: CASSLEHSNYGYTF. CDR3 sequence (DNA): TGTGCCAGCAGCTTAGAGCACAGTAACTATGGCTACACCTTC.

This chain uses TRBV6-6 with TRBJ1-2, with D uncertain. There are 14 residues in the CDR3. In germline, CDR1 is MNHNY, CDR2 SVGAGI (reference sequence). V gave up 2 bases and J gave up 4 bases, with 11 bases separating them. The CDR3 loop is CASSYGGPGYGYTF. The CDR3 DNA reads as TGTGCCAGCAGTTACGGCGGGCCAGGCTATGGCTACACCTTC.

The J gene is TRBJ2-7, the V gene TRBV18; no clear D. V was clipped by 5 bases and J by 9 bases, with 17 bases between them. Germline lookup yields CDR1 KGHSH and CDR2 LQKENI. CDR3 length equals 13 residues. Here the CDR3 reads CASSSDRNRAQYF. The CDR3 DNA follows: TGTGCCAGCTCATCCGATCGCAACCGGGCGCAGTACTTC.

As concerns this clone: Other DNA sequences in this specimen translate into the identical CDR3. V is TRBV11-2 and J is TRBJ1-1; a weak D match, TRBD1 (5 bases). There are 15 residues in the CDR3. V was trimmed by 0 bases and J by 2 bases, leaving 10 bases between them. Per the germline V gene, CDR1 is SGHAT and CDR2 is FQNNGV. The CDR3 spells CASSLEPGGNTEAFF. CDR3 nucleotide sequence: TGTGCCAGCAGCTTAGAGCCGGGGGGTAACACTGAAGCTTTCTTT.

This chain uses TRBV7-9 with TRBJ2-7; 8 nucleotides align to TRBD1. This CDR3 has 14 amino acids. Germline V gene lookup returns CDR1 SEHNR and CDR2 FQNEAQ (reference sequence). V lost 5 bases to trimming and J lost 2 bases; unmatched junction nucleotides: 5. The CDR3 sequence is CASSLDRGPYEQYF. The CDR3 nucleotides read TGTGCCAGCAGCCTTGACAGGGGACCCTACGAGCAGTACTTC. Drawing the rest from reference TRBV7-9 and TRBJ2-7, the complete variable domain is DTGVSQNPRHKITKRGQNVTFRCDPISEHNRLYWYRQTLGQGPEFLTYFQNEAQLEKSRLLSDRFSAERPKGSFSTLEIQRTEQGDSAMYLCASSLDRGPYEQYFGPGTRLTVT.

The genes are TRBV29-1 and TRBJ2-7; 11 bases line up with TRBD1. The CDR3 is made up of 14 amino acids. After removal of 4 bases from V and 1 base from J, the junction contained 3 bases not matched to a gene. CDR1 is SQVTM and CDR2 is ANQGSEA in the germline V gene. DNA for the CDR3: TGCAGCGTTGCGGACAGGGGGCAATCCTACGAGCAGTACTTC. Protein product: CSVADRGQSYEQYF.

The chain carries TRBV14 and TRBJ2-1; TRBD2 matches 8 bases. The CDR3 spans 14 residues. Germline lookup yields CDR1 SGHDN and CDR2 FVKESK. The junction had 5 bases not matched to a gene; V was cut back by 0 bases and J by 10 bases. DNA of the CDR3: TGTGCCAGCAGCCAAGAACTACCTAGCGGGGAGCAGTTCTTC. This gives the protein CASSQELPSGEQFF.

This clone was seen once. V usage is TRBV11-3 and J usage is TRBJ1-1; 8 nucleotides align to TRBD1. This CDR3 spans 13 amino acids. V dropped 5 bases and J dropped 4; count of bases not matched to a gene: 3. CDR1 and CDR2 from the germline V gene are SGHNT and YENEEA. The CDR3 DNA sequence: TGTGCCAGCAGCCAGGGGGCATTCACTGAAGCTTTCTTT. Translated: CASSQGAFTEAFF.

The V call is TRBV5-6, the J call TRBJ1-5, with 8 bases fitting TRBD1. The V gene end was trimmed by 1 base and the J gene end by 1 base; junction bases not matched to a gene: 4. The length of the CDR3 is 16 residues. Germline values: CDR1 SGHDT, CDR2 YYEEEE. The CDR3 protein is CASSLWTGSSNQPQHF. The CDR3 region has the DNA TGTGCCAGCAGCTTGTGGACAGGGAGCAGCAATCAGCCCCAGCATTTT.

The rearrangement uses TRBV9 and TRBJ1-2; D perhaps matches TRBD1 (5 bases). The V and J ends lost 0 bases and 2 bases respectively, with 11 bases between them. CDR1 is SGDLS, CDR2 YYNGEE, per germline. This CDR3 has 15 amino acids. The CDR3 DNA follows: TGTGCCAGCAGCGTAGACCGGGACGGAAACTATGGCTACACCTTC. Encoded protein: CASSVDRDGNYGYTF.